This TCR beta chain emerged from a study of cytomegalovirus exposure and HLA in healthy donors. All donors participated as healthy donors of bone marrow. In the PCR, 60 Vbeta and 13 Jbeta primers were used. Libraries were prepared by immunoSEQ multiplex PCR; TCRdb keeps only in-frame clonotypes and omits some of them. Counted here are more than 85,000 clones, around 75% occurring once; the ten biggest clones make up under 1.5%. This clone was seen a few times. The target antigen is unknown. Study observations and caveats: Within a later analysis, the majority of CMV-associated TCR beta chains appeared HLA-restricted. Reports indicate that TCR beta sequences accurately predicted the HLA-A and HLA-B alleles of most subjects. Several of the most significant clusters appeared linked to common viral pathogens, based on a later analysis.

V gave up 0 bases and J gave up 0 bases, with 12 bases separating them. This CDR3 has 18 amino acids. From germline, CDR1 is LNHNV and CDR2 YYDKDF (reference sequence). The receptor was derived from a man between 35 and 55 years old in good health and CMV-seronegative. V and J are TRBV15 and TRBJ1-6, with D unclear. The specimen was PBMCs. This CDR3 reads CATSRDPPGSSYNSPLHF. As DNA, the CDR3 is TGTGCCACCAGCAGAGATCCGCCGGGGAGCTCCTATAATTCACCCCTCCACTTT.